Each of the 6 T cell receptor beta chains below was sequenced from the same sample in a study of cytomegalovirus exposure and HLA in healthy donors (dated by TCRdb to the late 2010s). The library was produced with the immunoSEQ multiplex PCR assay. The multiplex PCR relied on a mix of 60 forward primers for TCR Vbeta segments and 13 reverse primers for TCR Jbeta segments. This immuneACCESS table, as held by TCRdb, lists in-frame sequences with V and J called but not all clones. Of the missing ones, under half trace to an unresolved V gene in checked studies; the others have no known cause. The sample data list about 150,000 clones, and roughly 90% of these were observed just once. The ten largest make up 0.51% of the sample. The sequenced sample was PBMCs. The receptors come from a woman between 35 and 50 years old in good health and CMV-seronegative.

There are a few counts of this clone. This chain links TRBV25-1 with TRBJ2-7, with 15 bases that match TRBD2. The CDR3 has 16 residues. V shed 3 bases, J shed 2 bases, and the junction held 2 bases outside the gene matches. Germline V gives CDR1 MGHDK, CDR2 SYGVNS. The CDR3, as DNA: TGTGCCAGCAGTGAGGGACTAGCGGGAGGAACCTACGAGCAGTACTTC. Translation gives CASSEGLAGGTYEQYF.

The chain joins TRBV30 to TRBJ1-6; 8 bases align to TRBD1. The V and J ends lost 1 base and 7 bases, in that order; junction bases with no gene match: 3. CDR3 size: 14 residues. Germline CDR1 is GTSNPN and CDR2 is SVGIG (reference sequence). Here the CDR3 DNA reads TGTGCCTGGAGTGGCGGGACAGGAAATTCACCCCTCCACTTT. It codes for CAWSGGTGNSPLHF.

V and J are TRBV5-4 and TRBJ1-2; 8 bases are shared with TRBD1. Germline CDR1 and CDR2: SGHNT and YYREEE (reference sequence). This CDR3 region has 14 residues. V shed 3 bases, J shed 4 bases, and the junction held 5 bases outside the gene matches. For the CDR3, the DNA is TGTGCCAGCAGCTCCAGGGGGCAGGGCTATGGCTACACCTTC. Its protein product is CASSSRGQGYGYTF.

DNA for the CDR3: TGTGCCTGGAATACAGGCAGCAATCAGCCCCAGCATTTT. This encodes CAWNTGSNQPQHF. This chain uses TRBV30 with TRBJ1-5; TRBD1 is a possible D gene (5 bases). CDR3 length equals 13 residues. V lost 4 bases and J 1 base, leaving 8 bases between the germline ends. Germline values: CDR1 GTSNPN, CDR2 SVGIG (reference sequence).

This clone was seen only once. The chain uses TRBV5-1 and TRBJ2-5; TRBD2 agrees at 10 bases. The CDR3 extends over 16 amino acids. Germline V gene sequence: CDR1 SGHRS, CDR2 YFSETQ. With V trimmed by 0 bases and J by 5 bases, 7 bases remained unmatched. CDR3 sequence (DNA): TGCGCCAGCAGCTTGGTGCCTAGCGGGAGTTGGGAGACCCAGTACTTC. Translation gives CASSLVPSGSWETQYF.

The chain carries TRBV9 and TRBJ2-7, with 10 bases identical to TRBD1. The CDR3 is 17 amino acids. The V and J ends lost 4 bases and 3 bases, in that order; junction bases with no gene match: 13. Per germline, CDR1 SGDLS and CDR2 YYNGEE. The CDR3, as DNA: TGTGCCAGCAGCCCAGGTGAGACAGGGGGCCTTCGCTACGAGCAGTACTTC. Amino acids: CASSPGETGGLRYEQYF.